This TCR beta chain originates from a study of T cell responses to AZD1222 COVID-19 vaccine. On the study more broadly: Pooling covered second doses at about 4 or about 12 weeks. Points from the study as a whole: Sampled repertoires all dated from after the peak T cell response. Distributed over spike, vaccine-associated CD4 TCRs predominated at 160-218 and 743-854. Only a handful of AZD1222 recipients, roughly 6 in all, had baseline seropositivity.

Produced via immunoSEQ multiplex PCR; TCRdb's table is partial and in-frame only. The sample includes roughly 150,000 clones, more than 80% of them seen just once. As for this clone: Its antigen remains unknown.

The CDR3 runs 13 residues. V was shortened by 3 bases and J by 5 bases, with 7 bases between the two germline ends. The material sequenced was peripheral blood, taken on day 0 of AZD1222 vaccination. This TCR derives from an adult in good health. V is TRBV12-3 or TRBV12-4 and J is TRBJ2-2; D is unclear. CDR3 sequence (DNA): TGTGCCAGCAGTTTTAGTTTTACCGGGGAGCTGTTTTTT. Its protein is CASSFSFTGELFF.